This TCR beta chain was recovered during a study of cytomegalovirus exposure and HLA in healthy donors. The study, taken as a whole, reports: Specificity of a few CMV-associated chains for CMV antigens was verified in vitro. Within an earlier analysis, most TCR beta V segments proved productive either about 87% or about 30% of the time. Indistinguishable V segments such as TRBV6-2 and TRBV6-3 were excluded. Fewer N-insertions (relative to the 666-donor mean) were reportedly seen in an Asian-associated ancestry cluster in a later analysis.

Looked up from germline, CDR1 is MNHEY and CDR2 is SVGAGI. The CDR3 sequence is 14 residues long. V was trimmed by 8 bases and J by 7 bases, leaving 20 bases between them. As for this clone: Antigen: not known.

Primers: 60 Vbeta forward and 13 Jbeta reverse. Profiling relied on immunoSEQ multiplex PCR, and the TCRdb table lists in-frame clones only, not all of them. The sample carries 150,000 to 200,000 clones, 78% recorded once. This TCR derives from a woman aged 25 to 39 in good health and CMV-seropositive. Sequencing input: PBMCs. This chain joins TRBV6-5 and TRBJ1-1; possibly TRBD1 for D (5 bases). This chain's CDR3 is CASGTLGRTVEAFF. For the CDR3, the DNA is TGTGCCAGCGGGACTCTAGGGCGGACTGTTGAAGCTTTCTTT.